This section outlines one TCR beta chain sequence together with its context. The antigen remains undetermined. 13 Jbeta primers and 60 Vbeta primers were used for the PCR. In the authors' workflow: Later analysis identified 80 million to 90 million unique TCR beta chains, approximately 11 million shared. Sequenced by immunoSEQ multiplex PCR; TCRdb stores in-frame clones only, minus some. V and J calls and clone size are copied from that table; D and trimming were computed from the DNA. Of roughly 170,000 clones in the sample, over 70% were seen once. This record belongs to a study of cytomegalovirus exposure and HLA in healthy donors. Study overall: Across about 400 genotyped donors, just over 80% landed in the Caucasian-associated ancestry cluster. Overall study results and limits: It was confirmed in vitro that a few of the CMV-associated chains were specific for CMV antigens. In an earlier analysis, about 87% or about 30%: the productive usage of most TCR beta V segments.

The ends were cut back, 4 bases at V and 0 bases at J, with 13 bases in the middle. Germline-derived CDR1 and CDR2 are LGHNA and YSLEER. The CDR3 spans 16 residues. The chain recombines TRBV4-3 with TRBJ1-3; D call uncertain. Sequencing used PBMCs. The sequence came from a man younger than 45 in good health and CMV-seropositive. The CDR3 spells CASSLYPGSSGNTIYF. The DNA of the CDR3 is TGCGCCAGCAGCCTTTATCCCGGGAGCTCTGGAAACACCATATATTTT.